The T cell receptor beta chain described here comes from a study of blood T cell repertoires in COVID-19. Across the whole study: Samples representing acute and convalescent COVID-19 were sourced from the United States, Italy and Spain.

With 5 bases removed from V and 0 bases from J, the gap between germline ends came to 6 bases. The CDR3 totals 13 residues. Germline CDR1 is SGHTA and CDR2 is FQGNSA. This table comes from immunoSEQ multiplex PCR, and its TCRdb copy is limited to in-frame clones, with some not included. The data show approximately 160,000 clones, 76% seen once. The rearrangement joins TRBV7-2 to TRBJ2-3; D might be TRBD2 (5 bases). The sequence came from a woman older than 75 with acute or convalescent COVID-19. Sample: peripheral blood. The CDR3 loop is CASSRTSTDTQYF. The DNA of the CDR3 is TGTGCCAGCAGCCGGACTAGCACAGATACGCAGTATTTT.